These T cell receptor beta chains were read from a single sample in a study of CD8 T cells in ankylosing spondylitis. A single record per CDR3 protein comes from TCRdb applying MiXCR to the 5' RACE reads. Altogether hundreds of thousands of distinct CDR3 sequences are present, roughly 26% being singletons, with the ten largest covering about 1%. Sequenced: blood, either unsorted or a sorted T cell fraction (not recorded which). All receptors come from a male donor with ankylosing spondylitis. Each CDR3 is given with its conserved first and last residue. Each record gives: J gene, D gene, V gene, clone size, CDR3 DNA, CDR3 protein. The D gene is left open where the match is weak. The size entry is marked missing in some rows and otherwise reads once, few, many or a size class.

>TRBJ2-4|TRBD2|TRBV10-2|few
TGCGCCAGCAGTGAGGAGGGAGGGCCTCAAAACATTCAGTACTTC
CASSEEGGPQNIQYF
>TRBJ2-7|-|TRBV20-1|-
TGCAGTGCTATTCAAGGACAAGAACCTTCCTACGAGCAGTACTTC
CSAIQGQEPSYEQYF
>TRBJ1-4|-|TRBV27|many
TGTGCCAGCAGTTTAGGGGGAACTAATGAAAAACTGTTTTTT
CASSLGGTNEKLFF
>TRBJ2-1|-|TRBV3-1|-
TGTGCCAGCAGCCAAGTTCGGGATGGTGAGCAGTTCTTC
CASSQVRDGEQFF
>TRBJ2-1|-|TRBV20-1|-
TGCAGTGCTAGGGGCGACGATTCCTACAATGAGCAGTTCTTC
CSARGDDSYNEQFF
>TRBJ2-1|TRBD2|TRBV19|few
TGTGCCAGTACCCCTAGCGGGAGGGCATATGGCAATGAGCAGTTCTTC
CASTPSGRAYGNEQFF
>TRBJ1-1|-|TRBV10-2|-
TGCGCCAGCAGTGAGAAGTGGGGGAGGACTGAAGCTTTCTTT
CASSEKWGRTEAFF
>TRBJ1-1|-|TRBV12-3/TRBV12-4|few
TGTGCCAGCAGTTTATCGGACAGAGAGAACACTGAAGCTTTCTTT
CASSLSDRENTEAFF
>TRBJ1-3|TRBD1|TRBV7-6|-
TGTGCCAGCAGCTTACTCGGACAGGGACCTGGAAACACCATATATTTT
CASSLLGQGPGNTIYF
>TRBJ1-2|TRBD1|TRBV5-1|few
TGCGCCAGCAGCTTGGTACCCGGGACAGGGGGCGATGGCTACACCTTC
CASSLVPGTGGDGYTF
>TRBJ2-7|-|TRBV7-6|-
TGTGCCAGCACCCCAGGGAGCGGTGGGGGCGCCTACGAGCAGTACTTC
CASTPGSGGGAYEQYF
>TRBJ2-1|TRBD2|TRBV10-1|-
TGCGCCAGCAGTGGAGCGGGGGGCTCCTACAATGAGCAGTTCTTC
CASSGAGGSYNEQFF
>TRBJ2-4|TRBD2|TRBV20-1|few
TGCAGTGCTGACGGGGGGTCACTAGCCAAAAACATTCAGTACTTC
CSADGGSLAKNIQYF
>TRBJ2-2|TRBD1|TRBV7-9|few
TGTGCCGGAAGGACAGGGAAGAACACCGGGGAGCTGTTTTTT
CAGRTGKNTGELFF
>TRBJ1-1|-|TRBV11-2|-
TGTGCCAGCAGCTTACCGGGCGGGAACACTGAAGCTTTCTTT
CASSLPGGNTEAFF
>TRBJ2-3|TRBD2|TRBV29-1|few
TGCAGCGCCGGGGAGGGGCCAGATACGCAGTATTTT
CSAGEGPDTQYF
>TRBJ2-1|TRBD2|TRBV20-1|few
TGCAGTGCTAGAACCCTTAGCGGGCTCTTGGTAAATGAGCAGTTCTTC
CSARTLSGLLVNEQFF
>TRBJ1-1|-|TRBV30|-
TGTGCCTGGAGCAACGGCAGGGCCACTGAAGCTTTCTTT
CAWSNGRATEAFF
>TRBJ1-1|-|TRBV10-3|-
TGTGCCACCGGAGGGAGGACTGAAGCTTTCTTT
CATGGRTEAFF
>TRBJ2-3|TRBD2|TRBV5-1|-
TGCGCCAGCAGCTTTTCAGCGGGAGACACAGATACGCAGTATTTT
CASSFSAGDTDTQYF
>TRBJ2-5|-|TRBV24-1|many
TGTGCCACCAGTGATTCTGGGGCCGAGGGAGTTAGAGAGACCCAGTACTTC
CATSDSGAEGVRETQYF
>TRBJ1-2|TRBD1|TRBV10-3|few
TGTGCCATCAATCCCGGGACAGGTACCTATGGCTACACCTTC
CAINPGTGTYGYTF
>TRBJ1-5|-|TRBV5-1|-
TGCGCCAGCAGCACCGAGGGTAGCAATCAGCCCCAGCATTTT
CASSTEGSNQPQHF
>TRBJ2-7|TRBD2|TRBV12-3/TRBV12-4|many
TGTGCCAGCAGTTTAGCGTGGACTAGTTACTACGAGCAGTACTTC
CASSLAWTSYYEQYF
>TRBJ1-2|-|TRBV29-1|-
TGCAGCGTTGGGGACACCCGTAACTATGGCTACACCTTC
CSVGDTRNYGYTF
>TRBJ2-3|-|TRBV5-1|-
TGCGCCAGCAGCTTGGAGGGGGATTTTAGCACAGATACGCAGTATTTT
CASSLEGDFSTDTQYF
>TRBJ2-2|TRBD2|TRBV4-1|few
TGCGCCAGCAGCCCTCTAGCGGCTTCGAACACCGGGGAGCTGTTTTTT
CASSPLAASNTGELFF
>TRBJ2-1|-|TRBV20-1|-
TGCAGTGCTCAGAATCCCAGGAACAATGAGCAGTTCTTC
CSAQNPRNNEQFF
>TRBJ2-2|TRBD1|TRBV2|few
TGTGCCAGCAGTACGGGACAGGGGGGCCCCGGGGAGCTGTTTTTT
CASSTGQGGPGELFF
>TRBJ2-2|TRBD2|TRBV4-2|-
TGTGCCAGCAGCCAAGATCCCCTAGCGGCGGGGACCGGGGAGCTGTTTTTT
CASSQDPLAAGTGELFF
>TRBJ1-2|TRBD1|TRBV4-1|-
TGCGCCAGCAGCCATCCCGGACAGGGACGGGGGGGCTACACCTTC
CASSHPGQGRGGYTF
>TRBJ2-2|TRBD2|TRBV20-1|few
TGCAGTGCTAGGGGTCGGCGGGAGTACCTCGGGGAGCTGTTTTTT
CSARGRREYLGELFF
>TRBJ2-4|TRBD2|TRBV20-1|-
TGCAGTGCTAGAAGTCACAATCCGAAGGGCGGGAGTTGGAGGAACATTCAGTACTTC
CSARSHNPKGGSWRNIQYF
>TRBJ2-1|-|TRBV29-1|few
TGCAGCGTTGCGGGGAGGCTAGAGGGGGATGAGCAGTTCTTC
CSVAGRLEGDEQFF
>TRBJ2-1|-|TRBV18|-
TGTGCCAGCGGAGAGTTAAGCTCCTACAATGAGCAGTTCTTC
CASGELSSYNEQFF
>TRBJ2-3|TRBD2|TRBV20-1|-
TGCAGTGCCCAGACCGGGACTAGCGGCCATTGGGAAGATACGCAGTATTTT
CSAQTGTSGHWEDTQYF
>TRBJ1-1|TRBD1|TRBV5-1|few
TGCGCCAGCAGCGACGGGACAGGGGGCACTGAAGCTTTCTTT
CASSDGTGGTEAFF
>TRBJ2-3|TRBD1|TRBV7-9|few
TGTGCCAGCAGCTTATATGGGACAGGGGGCGCGGATACGCAGTATTTT
CASSLYGTGGADTQYF
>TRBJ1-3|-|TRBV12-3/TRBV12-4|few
TGTGCCAGCACCCCACAAATGGGGGGTGGAAACACCATATATTTT
CASTPQMGGGNTIYF
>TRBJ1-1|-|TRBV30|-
TGTGCCTGGAGTCGAGACACTGAAGCTTTCTTT
CAWSRDTEAFF
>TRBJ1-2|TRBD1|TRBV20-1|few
TGCAGTGCTAGAGAGGCAACAGGGGGCTATGGCTACACCTTC
CSAREATGGYGYTF
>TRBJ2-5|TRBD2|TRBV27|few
TGTGCCAGCAGTTTATTGGGACTAGCGGGAGGTTACCAAGAGACCCAGTACTTC
CASSLLGLAGGYQETQYF
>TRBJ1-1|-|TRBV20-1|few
TGCAGTGCTAGAGAGGCCAGAAAGAACACTGAAGCTTTCTTT
CSAREARKNTEAFF
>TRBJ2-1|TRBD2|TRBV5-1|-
TGCGCCAGCAGCTTTAGGAAAGCGGGAATGGGGAATGAGCAGTTCTTC
CASSFRKAGMGNEQFF
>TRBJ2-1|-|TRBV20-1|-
TGCAGTGCCGACCCCTCCGGGGGAAGCTCCTACAATGAGCAGTTCTTC
CSADPSGGSSYNEQFF
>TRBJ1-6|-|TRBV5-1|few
TGCGCCAGCAGCTTGACAGGAGAAAATTCACCCCTCCACTTT
CASSLTGENSPLHF
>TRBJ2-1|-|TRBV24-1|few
TGTGCCACCAGTGATTCGACAGCCCTCAATGAGCAGTTCTTC
CATSDSTALNEQFF
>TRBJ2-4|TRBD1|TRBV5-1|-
TGCGCCAGCAGCTTGGCCAGGGGGAAAAACATTCAGTACTTC
CASSLARGKNIQYF